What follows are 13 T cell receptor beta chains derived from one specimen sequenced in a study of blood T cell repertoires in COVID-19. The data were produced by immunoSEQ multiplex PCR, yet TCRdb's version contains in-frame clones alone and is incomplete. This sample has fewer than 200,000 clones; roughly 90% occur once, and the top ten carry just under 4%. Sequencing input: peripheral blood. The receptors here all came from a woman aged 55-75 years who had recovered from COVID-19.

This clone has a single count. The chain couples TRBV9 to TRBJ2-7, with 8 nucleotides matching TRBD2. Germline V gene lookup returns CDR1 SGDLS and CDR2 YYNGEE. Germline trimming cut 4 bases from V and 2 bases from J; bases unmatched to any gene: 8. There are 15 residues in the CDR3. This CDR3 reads CASSPEAGAAYEQYF. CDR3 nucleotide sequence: TGTGCCAGCAGCCCCGAAGCGGGGGCGGCCTACGAGCAGTACTTC. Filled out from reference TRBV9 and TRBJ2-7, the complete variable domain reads DSGVTQTPKHLITATGQRVTLRCSPRSGDLSVYWYQQSLDQGLQFLIQYYNGEERAKGNILERFSAQQFPDLHSELNLSSLELGDSALYFCASSPEAGAAYEQYFGPGTRLTVT.

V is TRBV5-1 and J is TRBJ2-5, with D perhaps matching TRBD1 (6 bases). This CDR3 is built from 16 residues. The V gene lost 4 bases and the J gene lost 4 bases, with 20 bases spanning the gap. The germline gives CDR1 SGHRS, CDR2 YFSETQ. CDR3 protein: CASSPPPRGRGETQYF. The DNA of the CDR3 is TGCGCCAGCAGCCCCCCGCCCAGGGGACGGGGAGAGACCCAGTACTTC.

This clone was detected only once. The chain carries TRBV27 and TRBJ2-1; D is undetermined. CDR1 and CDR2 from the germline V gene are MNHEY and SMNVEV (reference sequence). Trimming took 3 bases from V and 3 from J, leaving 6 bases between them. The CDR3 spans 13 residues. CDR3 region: CASSLTHYNEQFF. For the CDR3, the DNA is TGTGCCAGCAGTTTGACACACTACAATGAGCAGTTCTTC.

CDR3 in amino acids: CASSLGLSFSDTQYF. The CDR3 nucleotides are TGCGCCAGCAGCTTGGGACTAAGTTTCTCAGATACGCAGTATTTT. The chain joins TRBV5-1 to TRBJ2-3; D perhaps matches TRBD2 (5 bases). Trimming stripped 0 bases from V and 4 bases from J, with 12 bases between. This CDR3 contains 15 residues. CDR1 and CDR2 from the germline V gene are SGHRS and YFSETQ.

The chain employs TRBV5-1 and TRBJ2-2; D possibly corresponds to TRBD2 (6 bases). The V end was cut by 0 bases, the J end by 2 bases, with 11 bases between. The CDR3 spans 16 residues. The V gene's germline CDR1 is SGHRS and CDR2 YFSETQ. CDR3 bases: TGCGCCAGCAGCTTGGGAATGGGACTTAACACCGGGGAGCTGTTTTTT. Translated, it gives CASSLGMGLNTGELFF. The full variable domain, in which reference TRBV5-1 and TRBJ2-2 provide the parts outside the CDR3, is KAGVTQTPRYLIKTRGQQVTLSCSPISGHRSVSWYQQTPGQGLQFLFEYFSETQRNKGNFPGRFSGRQFSNSRSEMNVSTLELGDSALYLCASSLGMGLNTGELFFGEGSRLTVL.

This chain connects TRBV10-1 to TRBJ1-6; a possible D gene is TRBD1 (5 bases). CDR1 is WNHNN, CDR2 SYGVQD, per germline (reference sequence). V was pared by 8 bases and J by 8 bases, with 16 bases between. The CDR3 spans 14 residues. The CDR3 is CASGGLGEDSPLHF. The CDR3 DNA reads TGCGCCAGCGGGGGACTGGGAGAGGATTCACCCCTCCACTTT.

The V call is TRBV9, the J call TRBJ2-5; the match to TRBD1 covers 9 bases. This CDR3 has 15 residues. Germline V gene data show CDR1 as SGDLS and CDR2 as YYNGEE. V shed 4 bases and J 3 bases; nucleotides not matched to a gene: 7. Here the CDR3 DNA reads TGTGCCAGCAGCTTAGGGACAGGGCGAGAAGAGACCCAGTACTTC. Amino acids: CASSLGTGREETQYF.

The CDR3 DNA reads as TGTGCCAGCAGCTTAATCCGAGGGAACGTACAAGAGACCCAGTACTTC. It translates to CASSLIRGNVQETQYF. This chain uses TRBV5-5 with TRBJ2-5; maybe TRBD2 (5 bases). CDR3 length: 16 amino acids. The V end lost 2 bases, the J end lost 2 bases, and 16 bases lay between the germline ends. The V gene's germline CDR1 is SGHKS and CDR2 YYEKEE (reference sequence).

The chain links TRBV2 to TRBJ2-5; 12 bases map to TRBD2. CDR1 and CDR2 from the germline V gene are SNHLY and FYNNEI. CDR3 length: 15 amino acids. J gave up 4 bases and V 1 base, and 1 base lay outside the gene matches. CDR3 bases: TGTGCCAGCAGTGAAGAGGGACTAGCGGGAGAGACCCAGTACTTC. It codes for CASSEEGLAGETQYF.

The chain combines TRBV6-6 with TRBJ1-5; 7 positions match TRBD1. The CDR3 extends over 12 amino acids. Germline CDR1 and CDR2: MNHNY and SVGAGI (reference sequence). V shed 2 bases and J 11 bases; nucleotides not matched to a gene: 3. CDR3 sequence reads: CASSYQGEAQHF. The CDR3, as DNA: TGTGCCAGCAGTTACCAGGGGGAGGCCCAGCATTTT.

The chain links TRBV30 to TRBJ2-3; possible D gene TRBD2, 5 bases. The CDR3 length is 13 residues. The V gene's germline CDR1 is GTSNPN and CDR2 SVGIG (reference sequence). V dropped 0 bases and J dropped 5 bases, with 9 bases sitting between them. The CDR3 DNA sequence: TGTGCCTGGAGTGTGGGCGCGGGAGATACGCAGTATTTT. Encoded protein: CAWSVGAGDTQYF.

DNA of the CDR3: TGTGGCAGTATCAGGGAACCTAGTGAAAAACTGTTTTTT. Residues: CGSIREPSEKLFF. This sequence joins TRBV6-5 and TRBJ1-4, with D maybe TRBD1 (5 bases). Germline values: CDR1 MNHEY, CDR2 SVGAGI. The CDR3 consists of 13 residues.

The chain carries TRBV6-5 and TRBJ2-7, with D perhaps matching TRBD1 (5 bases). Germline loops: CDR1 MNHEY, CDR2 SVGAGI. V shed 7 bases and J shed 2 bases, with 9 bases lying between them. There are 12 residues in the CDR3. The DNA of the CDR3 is TGTGCCAGCATCGACAGCCCCTACGAGCAGTACTTC. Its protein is CASIDSPYEQYF.